This T cell receptor (beta chain) was identified in a study of cytomegalovirus exposure and HLA in healthy donors. V shed 5 bases, J shed 4 bases, and the junction held 14 bases outside the gene matches. This CDR3 region has 16 residues. CDR1 is SGHAT and CDR2 is FQNNGV in the germline V gene. The primer mix had 60 Vbeta and 13 Jbeta primers. Assay used: immunoSEQ multiplex PCR; TCRdb lists only in-frame clones, some missing. The profile shows some 84,000 clones, about 60% of them singletons. The chain links TRBV11-2 to TRBJ2-7, with 7 positions matching TRBD2. The sequencing sample was made of PBMCs. This TCR was sampled from a middle-aged woman in good health and CMV-seropositive. The CDR3 region has the DNA TGTGCCAGCAGCATCGGCCCTAGCGGCGTACTTTACGAGCAGTACTTC. It codes for CASSIGPSGVLYEQYF.